This T cell receptor (beta chain) was profiled in a study of blood T cell repertoires in COVID-19. About the study: Material from acute and convalescent COVID-19 was sourced from the United States, Italy and Spain. From T cells, B-cell-depleted T cells, or PBMCs came the material, which was cDNA or gDNA.

In the source study's methods: Amplified reference gene primers provided the basis for estimating nucleated cell counts. The method was immunoSEQ multiplex PCR; TCRdb's version includes in-frame clones alone and lacks a portion of them. The V and J calls and clone size are taken from that table; D and trimming were inferred from the DNA. This table has 75,000 to 100,000 clones, approximately 87% appearing once. This clone was counted only a few times. The TCR sequence derives from a human donor in a cohort sampled during active COVID-19. The sample was peripheral blood.

CDR3 amino acids: CASSPDRWTNYGYTF. CDR3 coding DNA: TGTGCCAGCTCACCTGACAGGTGGACTAACTATGGCTACACCTTC. The rearrangement joins TRBV18 to TRBJ1-2; a possible D gene is TRBD1 (6 bases). In germline, CDR1 is KGHSH, CDR2 LQKENI. The V gene lost 3 bases and the J gene lost 0 bases, with 11 bases spanning the gap. The CDR3 contains 15 residues.